This TCR beta chain stems from a study of cytomegalovirus exposure and HLA in healthy donors. Method: immunoSEQ multiplex PCR; TCRdb's copy keeps in-frame clones and lacks some. The sample carries over 150,000 clones, roughly 86% recorded once. The CDR3 has 17 residues. Germline CDR1 and CDR2: GTSNPN and SVGIG (reference sequence). Germline trimming cut 0 bases from V and 4 bases from J; bases unmatched to any gene: 7. This chain links TRBV30 with TRBJ2-3; 13 bases line up with TRBD2. Sequencing was performed on PBMCs. The sequence derives from a human donor in good health. The CDR3 nucleotides are TGTGCCTGGAGTGTGTTCCGACTAGCGGGAGGATCAGATACGCAGTATTTT. Translation gives CAWSVFRLAGGSDTQYF.